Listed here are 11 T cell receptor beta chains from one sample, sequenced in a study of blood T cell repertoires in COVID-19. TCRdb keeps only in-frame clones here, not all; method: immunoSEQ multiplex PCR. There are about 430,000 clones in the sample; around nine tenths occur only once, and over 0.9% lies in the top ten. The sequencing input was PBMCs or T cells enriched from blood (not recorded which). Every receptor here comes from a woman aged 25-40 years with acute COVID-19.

The CDR3 DNA reads as TGCGCCAGCAGCGTCCGCGGGACGGTGTACACTGAAGCTTTCTTT. Translation: CASSVRGTVYTEAFF. V and J are TRBV5-1 and TRBJ1-1; maybe TRBD1 (5 bases). V lost 4 bases to trimming and J lost 3 bases, with 16 bases between them. CDR1 is SGHRS, CDR2 YFSETQ, per germline. The CDR3 runs 15 residues. Supplemented by reference TRBV5-1 and TRBJ1-1, the full variable domain reads KAGVTQTPRYLIKTRGQQVTLSCSPISGHRSVSWYQQTPGQGLQFLFEYFSETQRNKGNFPGRFSGRQFSNSRSEMNVSTLELGDSALYLCASSVRGTVYTEAFFGQGTRLTVV.

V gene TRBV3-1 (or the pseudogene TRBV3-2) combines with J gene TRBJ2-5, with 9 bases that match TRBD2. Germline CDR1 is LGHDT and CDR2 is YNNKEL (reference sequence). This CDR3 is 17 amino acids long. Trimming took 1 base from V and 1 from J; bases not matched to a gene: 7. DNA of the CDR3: TGTGCCAGCAGCCAAGGGGTTCGCGGGGGGGGCCAAGAGACCCAGTACTTC. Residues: CASSQGVRGGGQETQYF.

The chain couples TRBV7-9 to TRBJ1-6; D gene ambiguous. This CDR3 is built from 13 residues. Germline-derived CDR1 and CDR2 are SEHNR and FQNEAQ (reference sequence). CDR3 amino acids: CAEQLGQNSPLHF. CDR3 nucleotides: TGTGCAGAGCAACTAGGGCAGAATTCACCCCTCCACTTT.

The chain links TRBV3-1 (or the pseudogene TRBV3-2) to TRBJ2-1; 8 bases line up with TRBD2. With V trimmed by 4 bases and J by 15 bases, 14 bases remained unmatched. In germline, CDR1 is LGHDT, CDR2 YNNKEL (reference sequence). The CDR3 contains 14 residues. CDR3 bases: TGTGCCAGCAGCCTTACCGGGACTAGTTCTGCTCCGTTCTTC. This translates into CASSLTGTSSAPFF.

The CDR3 bases are TGTGCCAGCAGCTTAGCTCCCGCCAGCTCCTACGAGCAGTACTTC. Translation gives CASSLAPASSYEQYF. The chain is built from TRBV7-6 and TRBJ2-7; D unresolved. CDR1 and CDR2 from the germline V gene are SGHVS and FNYEAQ. The CDR3 runs 15 residues. With 0 bases removed from V and 0 bases from J, the gap between germline ends came to 9 bases.

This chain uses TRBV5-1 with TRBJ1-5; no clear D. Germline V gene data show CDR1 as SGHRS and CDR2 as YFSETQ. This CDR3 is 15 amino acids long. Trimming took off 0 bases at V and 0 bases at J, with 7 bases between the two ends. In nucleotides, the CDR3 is TGCGCCAGCAGCTTGGGACACTCTAGCAATCAGCCCCAGCATTTT. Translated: CASSLGHSSNQPQHF. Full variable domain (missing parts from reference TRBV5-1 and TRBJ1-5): KAGVTQTPRYLIKTRGQQVTLSCSPISGHRSVSWYQQTPGQGLQFLFEYFSETQRNKGNFPGRFSGRQFSNSRSEMNVSTLELGDSALYLCASSLGHSSNQPQHFGDGTRLSIL.

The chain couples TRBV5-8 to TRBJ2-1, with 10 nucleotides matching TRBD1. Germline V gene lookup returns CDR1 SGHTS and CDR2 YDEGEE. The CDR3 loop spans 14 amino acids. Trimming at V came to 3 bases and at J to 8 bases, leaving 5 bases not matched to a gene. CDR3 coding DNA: TGTGCCAGCAGCTCCGGACAGGGGGGAGATGAGCAGTTCTTC. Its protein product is CASSSGQGGDEQFF. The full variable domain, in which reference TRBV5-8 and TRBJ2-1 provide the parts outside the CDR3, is EAGVTQSPTHLIKTRGQQATLRCSPISGHTSVYWYQQALGLGLQFLLWYDEGEERNRGNFPPRFSGRQFPNYSSELNVNALELEDSALYLCASSSGQGGDEQFFGPGTRLTVL.

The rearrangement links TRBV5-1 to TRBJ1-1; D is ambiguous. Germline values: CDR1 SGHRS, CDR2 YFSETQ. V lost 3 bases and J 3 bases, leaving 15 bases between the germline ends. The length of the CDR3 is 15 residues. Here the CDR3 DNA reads TGCGCCAGCAGCTGGGCGACCCCCAGTTACACTGAAGCTTTCTTT. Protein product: CASSWATPSYTEAFF.

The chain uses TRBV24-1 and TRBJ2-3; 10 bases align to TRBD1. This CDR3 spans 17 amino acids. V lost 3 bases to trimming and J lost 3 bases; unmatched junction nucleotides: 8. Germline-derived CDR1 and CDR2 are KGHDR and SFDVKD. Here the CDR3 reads CATSDPRTGGVTDTQYF. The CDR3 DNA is TGTGCCACCAGTGATCCCCGGACAGGGGGAGTGACAGATACGCAGTATTTT.

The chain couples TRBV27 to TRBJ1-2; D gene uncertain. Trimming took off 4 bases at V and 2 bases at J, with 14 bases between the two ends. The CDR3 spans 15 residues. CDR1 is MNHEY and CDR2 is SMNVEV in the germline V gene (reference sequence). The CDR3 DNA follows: TGTGCCAGCAGTTCAAGTAAGGCGGGGAACTATGGCTACACCTTC. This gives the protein CASSSSKAGNYGYTF.

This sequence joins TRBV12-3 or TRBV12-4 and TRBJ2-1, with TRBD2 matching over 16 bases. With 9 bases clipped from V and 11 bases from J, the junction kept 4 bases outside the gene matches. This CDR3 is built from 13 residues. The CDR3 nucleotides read TGTGCCAGTGGGACTAGCGGGGGGGAGAAGCAGTTCTTC. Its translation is CASGTSGGEKQFF.